This T cell receptor beta chain was identified in a study of OX40 agonist ivuxolimab in advanced cancers. Turning to the study itself: Participants averaged approximately 60 years of age (range about 23 to 80) and were roughly 83% male.

The CDR3 covers 17 residues. Trimming at V came to 7 bases and at J to 4 bases, leaving 16 bases not matched to a gene. Germline V gene lookup returns CDR1 MDHEN and CDR2 SYDVKM. Findings of the study overall: Antigen specificity remained undetermined for the expanded peripheral T cells. Certain nonresponding patients likewise had low normalized T-cell clonal expansion.

Some clones are missing from TCRdb's copy, which holds only in-frame ones; the method was immunoSEQ multiplex PCR. This sample has about 77,000 clones; more than 75% occur once, and the top ten carry 6.2%. Blood was sampled at baseline, cycle 4 day 1, and cycle 7 day 1. Turning to this clone: Antigen unknown.

Sequencing was performed on CD4+ or CD8+ T cells sorted from blood, taken in a trial of the OX40 agonist ivuxolimab. The TCR sequence derives from an adult with an advanced solid tumor such as melanoma, head and neck, liver or kidney cancer. The chain is built from TRBV28 and TRBJ1-5; 7 nucleotides align to TRBD1. DNA for the CDR3: TGTGCCAGCAAGGGATTGGACAGGAGAGTCACGAATCAGCCCCAGCATTTT. Protein: CASKGLDRRVTNQPQHF. The full variable domain, in which reference TRBV28 and TRBJ1-5 provide the parts outside the CDR3, is DVKVTQSSRYLVKRTGEKVFLECVQDMDHENMFWYRQDPGLGLRLIYFSYDVKMKEKGDIPEGYSVSREKKERFSLILESASTNQTSMYLCASKGLDRRVTNQPQHFGDGTRLSIL.